The source of this T cell receptor (beta chain) is a study of blood T cell repertoires in COVID-19. Sequenced by immunoSEQ multiplex PCR; TCRdb stores in-frame clones only, minus some. The profile shows around 270,000 clones, about 89% of them singletons. Germline CDR1 reads SEHNR; CDR2 reads FQNEAQ (reference sequence). This CDR3 comprises 14 residues. V was pared by 7 bases and J by 1 base, with 3 bases of the junction left unmatched. The clonotype was recovered from a man aged 35-49 years who had recovered from COVID-19. The sample was peripheral blood. The chain recombines TRBV7-9 with TRBJ2-2, with 7 bases aligning to TRBD1. The CDR3 sequence is CASTRQGNTGELFF. In nucleotides, the CDR3 is TGTGCCAGCACCCGACAGGGGAACACCGGGGAGCTGTTTTTT.